Below, one TCR beta chain is given with its context. These data belong to a study of T-cell reconstitution after alpha-beta-depleted transplantation in children. The length of the CDR3 is 15 residues. Germline loops: CDR1 SGHRS, CDR2 YFSETQ. J was trimmed by 4 bases and V by 2 bases; bases with no gene match: 3. Preparation of the TCRbeta library involved a method that used unique molecular identifiers. TCRdb reprocessed the PCR reads via MiXCR and lists one record per CDR3 protein. The sample includes 610,000 or so distinct CDR3 sequences, 27% of them seen just once. The chain joins TRBV5-1 to TRBJ2-7, with 13 bases that match TRBD2. The receptor comes from a boy in the first two years of life with Wiskott-Aldrich syndrome, due to receive a stem cell transplant. The sequencing used PBMCs, collected before TCRalphabeta/CD19-depleted stem cell transplant. As DNA, the CDR3 is TGCGCCAGCAGCTTCGGGACTAGCGGGATGTACGAGCAGTACTTC. Translating it yields CASSFGTSGMYEQYF.